Below are 29 T cell receptor beta chains sequenced from a single sample in a study of blood T cell repertoires in COVID-19. Profiled with immunoSEQ multiplex PCR; TCRdb holds only in-frame clones, not every one. The sample lists some 120,000 clones; around 78% were seen once. Specimen: peripheral blood. The receptors were sampled from a man younger than 45 with acute or convalescent COVID-19.

The chain joins TRBV19 to TRBJ1-5, with D perhaps TRBD1 (6 bases). Germline assignment: CDR1 LNHDA and CDR2 SQIVND (reference sequence). V was cut by 4 bases and J by 0 bases, with 10 bases left in between. The CDR3 is 15 residues long. Written as DNA, the CDR3 is TGTGCCAGTAGTACGACAGGAGATAGCAATCAGCCCCAGCATTTT. It is translated as CASSTTGDSNQPQHF.

The V and J genes are TRBV7-3 and TRBJ2-2; D may be TRBD1 (6 bases). With 4 bases removed from V and 5 bases from J, the gap between germline ends came to 14 bases. Germline CDR1 is SGHTA and CDR2 is FQGTGA. The CDR3 totals 15 residues. The CDR3 nucleotides read TGTGCCAGCAGCTCCAGGACAGCCACTACCGGGGAGCTGTTTTTT. Amino acid sequence: CASSSRTATTGELFF.

The chain has TRBV2 and TRBJ1-2; tentatively, D is TRBD1 (5 bases). V lost 3 bases, J lost 6 bases, and 11 bases lay in between. Germline CDR1 reads SNHLY; CDR2 reads FYNNEI. The CDR3 length is 13 residues. Written as DNA, the CDR3 is TGTGCCAGCAGTGATTGGCAGGGTGATGGCTACACCTTC. Its translation is CASSDWQGDGYTF.

The chain carries TRBV13 and TRBJ1-1; D perhaps matches TRBD1 (5 bases). V gave up 1 base and J gave up 1 base, with 10 bases separating them. This CDR3 is 15 amino acids long. Germline-derived CDR1 and CDR2 are PRHDT and FYEKMQ (reference sequence). The CDR3 is CASSLAFGGNTEAFF. CDR3 DNA: TGTGCCAGCAGCTTAGCGTTCGGGGGGAACACTGAAGCTTTCTTT.

The rearrangement joins TRBV7-9 to TRBJ2-5, with 12 nucleotides matching TRBD2. The ends lost 2 bases at V and 5 bases at J; junction bases unmatched: 3. CDR3 length: 15 residues. CDR1 SEHNR and CDR2 FQNEAQ come from the germline V gene (reference sequence). This CDR3 is CASSLLAGGLETQYF. CDR3 DNA sequence: TGTGCCAGCAGCTTACTAGCGGGGGGGCTGGAGACCCAGTACTTC.

The chain uses TRBV25-1 and TRBJ1-3; D is unresolved. CDR1 is MGHDK, CDR2 SYGVNS, per germline. The CDR3 sequence is 16 residues long. Trimming pared 3 bases from V and 4 bases from J, leaving 16 bases between. The CDR3: CASSEYMSATGNTIYF. The CDR3 nucleotides read TGTGCCAGCAGTGAGTATATGTCCGCTACGGGAAACACCATATATTTT.

The chain links TRBV4-1 to TRBJ1-6, with 12 bases identical to TRBD1. Losses at the gene ends were 3 bases for V and 10 bases for J; bases not matched to a gene: 10. This CDR3 is 17 amino acids long. Germline V CDR1 and CDR2: MGHRA, YSYEKL. The CDR3 DNA follows: TGCGCCAGCAGCCAGGCCGGGACAGGGGGCTCGGGATCACCCCTCCACTTT. Translation gives CASSQAGTGGSGSPLHF.

The table lists this clone with a few counts. The chain links TRBV6-2 or TRBV6-3 to TRBJ2-3; D ambiguous. V was cut by 3 bases and J by 0 bases, with 10 bases left in between. The CDR3 covers 15 residues. Per germline, CDR1 MNHEY and CDR2 SVGEGT. In nucleotides, the CDR3 is TGTGCCAGCAGTTATGCAGGTCTAAGCACAGATACGCAGTATTTT. The encoded protein is CASSYAGLSTDTQYF.

The chain recombines TRBV20-1 with TRBJ1-5; unclear D gene. Germline V gene sequence: CDR1 DFQATT, CDR2 SNEGSKA (reference sequence). This CDR3 is built from 14 residues. V lost 3 bases to trimming and J lost 5 bases, with 14 bases between them. CDR3 nucleotide sequence: TGCAGTGCTAGTCCTGGGTACGGGGATCAGCCCCAGCATTTT. It is translated as CSASPGYGDQPQHF.

The chain combines TRBV2 with TRBJ1-5; the match to TRBD1 covers 7 bases. Germline values: CDR1 SNHLY, CDR2 FYNNEI. V lost 4 bases and J lost 6; bases outside the gene matches: 3. The CDR3 length is 13 residues. The CDR3 DNA sequence: TGTGCCAGCAGTGTAAGGGGGCCTCAGCCCCAGCATTTT. Protein: CASSVRGPQPQHF.

The chain employs TRBV20-1 and TRBJ2-1; D is possibly TRBD2 (5 bases). This CDR3 contains 11 residues. Germline CDR1 DFQATT, CDR2 SNEGSKA (reference sequence). Trimming shortened V by 6 bases and J by 12 bases, and 15 bases separated the two germline ends. The CDR3 loop reads CSATTLGGQFF. The CDR3 DNA reads TGCAGTGCGACAACACTAGGCGGGCAGTTCTTC.

The chain is built from TRBV11-1 and TRBJ2-1, with TRBD2 matching 12 bases. The germline gives CDR1 SGHAT, CDR2 FQDESV (reference sequence). This CDR3 contains 14 residues. With V trimmed by 7 bases and J by 8 bases, 6 bases remained unmatched. CDR3 residues: CASMTGLAGYEQFF. The CDR3 DNA sequence: TGTGCCAGCATGACTGGACTAGCGGGATATGAGCAGTTCTTC.

This clone showed up just a few times. This chain connects TRBV5-1 to TRBJ1-1; TRBD1 aligns across 8 bases. The CDR3 length is 16 residues. The germline V gene encodes CDR1 SGHRS and CDR2 YFSETQ. Trimming cost V 4 bases and J 6 bases; bases outside gene matches: 14. The CDR3: CASSVSYRGSKAEAFF. The CDR3 DNA sequence: TGCGCCAGCAGCGTAAGTTACAGGGGGTCAAAGGCTGAAGCTTTCTTT.

V is TRBV4-1 and J is TRBJ1-1; D is unclear. CDR1 is MGHRA and CDR2 is YSYEKL in the germline V gene. V lost 0 bases and J lost 3, with 17 bases in between. This CDR3 is built from 17 residues. CDR3 loop: CASSQELGPGIYTEAFF. The CDR3, as DNA: TGCGCCAGCAGCCAAGAGTTAGGTCCCGGGATATACACTGAAGCTTTCTTT.

J is TRBJ2-1 and V is TRBV3-1 (or the pseudogene TRBV3-2); D is unresolved. Germline V gene lookup returns CDR1 LGHDT and CDR2 YNNKEL (reference sequence). This CDR3 region has 14 residues. Trimming pared 5 bases from V and 5 bases from J, leaving 13 bases between. The CDR3 sequence is CASSKGRVNNEQFF. Here the CDR3 DNA reads TGTGCCAGCAGCAAAGGACGGGTGAACAATGAGCAGTTCTTC.

The chain links TRBV7-9 to TRBJ2-2, with D hard to call. Germline V gene lookup returns CDR1 SEHNR and CDR2 FQNEAQ (reference sequence). V lost 5 bases and J 3 bases, leaving 13 bases between the germline ends. The length of the CDR3 is 15 residues. In DNA form, the CDR3 reads TGTGCCAGCAGCCCGACCAGCGCCCACACCGGGGAGCTGTTTTTT. Protein product: CASSPTSAHTGELFF. The variable domain in full, with the rest retrieved from reference TRBV7-9 and TRBJ2-2, is DTGVSQNPRHKITKRGQNVTFRCDPISEHNRLYWYRQTLGQGPEFLTYFQNEAQLEKSRLLSDRFSAERPKGSFSTLEIQRTEQGDSAMYLCASSPTSAHTGELFFGEGSRLTVL.

The chain links TRBV15 to TRBJ2-1, with TRBD2 matching over 7 bases. The CDR3 extends over 17 amino acids. The V gene end was trimmed by 0 bases and the J gene end by 1 base; junction bases not matched to a gene: 6. Germline V gives CDR1 LNHNV, CDR2 YYDKDF (reference sequence). DNA for the CDR3: TGTGCCACCAGCAGAGATAGGGGAGGGGCTTCCTACAATGAGCAGTTCTTC. Translated, it gives CATSRDRGGASYNEQFF.

The chain uses TRBV10-2 and TRBJ1-1; the D gene is possibly TRBD1 (6 bases). The CDR3 is 13 residues long. The germline CDR1 and CDR2 sequences are WSHSY and SAAADI. Trimming removed 4 bases from V and 6 bases from J, with 12 bases in between. The CDR3 is CASSGQGMAEAFF. The CDR3 region has the DNA TGCGCCAGCAGTGGGCAGGGGATGGCTGAAGCTTTCTTT.

This chain links TRBV5-1 with TRBJ2-3, with D perhaps matching TRBD2 (5 bases). CDR1 SGHRS and CDR2 YFSETQ come from the germline V gene. The CDR3 totals 15 residues. Trimming removed 4 bases at V and 0 bases at J, with 12 bases between. In nucleotides, the CDR3 is TGCGCCAGCAGCCCCACCGGGATTAGCACAGATACGCAGTATTTT. It specifies CASSPTGISTDTQYF.

The chain employs TRBV24-1 and TRBJ2-1; D unresolved. Per germline, CDR1 KGHDR and CDR2 SFDVKD. V lost 7 bases to trimming and J lost 5 bases, with 11 bases between them. This CDR3 contains 13 residues. CDR3 bases: TGTGCCACCAGCCTACCACCCCACAATGAGCAGTTCTTC. Amino acid sequence: CATSLPPHNEQFF.

The chain is built from TRBV2 and TRBJ1-3; D gene unclear. The CDR3 consists of 10 residues. Germline V gene data show CDR1 as SNHLY and CDR2 as FYNNEI. Trimming removed 8 bases from V and 7 bases from J, with 6 bases in between. This CDR3 is CASVLNTIYF. DNA for the CDR3: TGTGCCAGCGTCCTTAACACCATATATTTT.

This clone has only one observation. The chain recombines TRBV6-4 with TRBJ2-7; D call uncertain. Per the germline V gene, CDR1 is MRHNA and CDR2 is SNTAGT. The V and J ends lost 2 bases and 6 bases respectively, with 8 bases between them. This CDR3 spans 12 amino acids. CDR3 in amino acids: CASSDLNGEQYV. The CDR3 region has the DNA TGTGCCAGCAGTGACCTTAACGGCGAGCAGTACGTC.

V is TRBV5-1 and J is TRBJ1-1; 7 bases are a match to TRBD1. The CDR3 has 16 amino acids. J gave up 0 bases and V 4 bases, and 9 bases lay outside the gene matches. Germline-derived CDR1 and CDR2 are SGHRS and YFSETQ. Written as DNA, the CDR3 is TGCGCCAGCAGCGTAACCGGGACAGTCATGAACACTGAAGCTTTCTTT. Its protein product is CASSVTGTVMNTEAFF.

The CDR3 region is CASSPFVRQAGELFF. The CDR3 nucleotides read TGTGCCAGCAGCCCCTTCGTTAGACAGGCCGGGGAGCTGTTTTTT. The chain combines TRBV6-5 with TRBJ2-2; perhaps TRBD1 as D (6 bases). This CDR3 is built from 15 residues. Per the germline V gene, CDR1 is MNHEY and CDR2 is SVGAGI. The V end lost 6 bases, the J end lost 6 bases, and 17 bases lay between the germline ends.

This chain connects TRBV4-1 to TRBJ1-3, with no clear D. Germline values: CDR1 MGHRA, CDR2 YSYEKL. V dropped 0 bases and J dropped 1 base, with 7 bases sitting between them. This CDR3 comprises 15 residues. The CDR3 sequence: CASSQEDLSGNTIYF. The CDR3 region has the DNA TGCGCCAGCAGCCAAGAAGACTTATCTGGAAACACCATATATTTT.

The chain uses TRBV19 and TRBJ1-1, with D tentatively TRBD1 (6 bases). The germline CDR1 and CDR2 sequences are LNHDA and SQIVND (reference sequence). CDR3 length equals 14 residues. V was pared by 7 bases and J by 3 bases, with 15 bases between. Here the CDR3 DNA reads TGTGCCAGTACTAGGGGGATTTTGGACACTGAAGCTTTCTTT. Its translation: CASTRGILDTEAFF.

The chain has TRBV5-1 and TRBJ2-5; TRBD1 is a possible D gene (5 bases). The CDR3 runs to 14 residues. V was shortened by 4 bases and J by 2 bases, with 12 bases between the two germline ends. The germline V gene has CDR1 SGHRS and CDR2 YFSETQ. CDR3 residues: CASSMGQGQETQYF. The CDR3 DNA reads as TGCGCCAGCAGCATGGGGCAGGGACAAGAGACCCAGTACTTC.

The genes are TRBV5-1 and TRBJ2-3, with TRBD1 matching 7 bases. Germline CDR1 SGHRS, CDR2 YFSETQ. The junction had 4 bases not matched to a gene; V was cut back by 0 bases and J by 0 bases. The length of the CDR3 is 16 residues. The CDR3 protein is CASSLDGDSSTDTQYF. CDR3 nucleotide sequence: TGCGCCAGCAGCTTGGATGGGGACAGCAGCACAGATACGCAGTATTTT.

This sequence joins TRBV7-9 and TRBJ1-1; 8 bases are a match to TRBD1. The CDR3 totals 13 residues. Trimming removed 0 bases from V and 10 bases from J; junction bases left unmatched: 4. Germline assignment: CDR1 SEHNR and CDR2 FQNEAQ (reference sequence). The CDR3 reads CASSLAGGTGAFF. CDR3 coding DNA: TGTGCCAGCAGCTTAGCGGGGGGGACAGGAGCTTTCTTT.